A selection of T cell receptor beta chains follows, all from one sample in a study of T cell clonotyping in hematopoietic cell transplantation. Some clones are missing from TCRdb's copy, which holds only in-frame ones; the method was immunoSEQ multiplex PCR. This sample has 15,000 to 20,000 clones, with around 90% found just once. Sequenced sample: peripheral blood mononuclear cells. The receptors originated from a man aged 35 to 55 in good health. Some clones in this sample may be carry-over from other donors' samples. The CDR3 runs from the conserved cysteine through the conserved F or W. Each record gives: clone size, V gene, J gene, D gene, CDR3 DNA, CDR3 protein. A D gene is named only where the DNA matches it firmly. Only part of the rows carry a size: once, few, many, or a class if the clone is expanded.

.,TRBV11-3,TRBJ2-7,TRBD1,TGTGCCAGCAGCTTAAGGAACAGGGGGTTTTCGGACTCCTACGAGCAGTACTTC,CASSLRNRGFSDSYEQYF
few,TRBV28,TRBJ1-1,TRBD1,TGTGCCAGCATCCGGGACAGGAGAAACACTGAAGCTTTCTTT,CASIRDRRNTEAFF
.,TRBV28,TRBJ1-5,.,TGTGCCAGCAGGCTCAGAAGTCCCAATCAGCCCCAGCATTTT,CASRLRSPNQPQHF
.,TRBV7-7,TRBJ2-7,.,TGTGCTAGCAGCTTAAGGACAGACTCCTACGAGCAGTACTTC,CASSLRTDSYEQYF
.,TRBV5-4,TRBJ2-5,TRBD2,TGTGCCAGCAGCCCGATCGGACTAGCGGGAGTTGAGACCCAGTACTTC,CASSPIGLAGVETQYF
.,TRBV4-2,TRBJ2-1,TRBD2,TGTGCCAGCAGCCAAGATCGGAGCGGGAGATCGTACAATGAGCAGTTCTTC,CASSQDRSGRSYNEQFF
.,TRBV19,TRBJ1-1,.,TGTGCCAGTAGGCCTGGGGGCGAGACTGAAGCTTTCTTT,CASRPGGETEAFF
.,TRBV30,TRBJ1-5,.,TGTGCCTGGAGTGTAAATCTAGGAAATCAGCCCCAGCATTTT,CAWSVNLGNQPQHF
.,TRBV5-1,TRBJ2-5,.,TGCGCCAGCAGCCGTACCGACAGAACCCAAGAGACCCAGTACTTC,CASSRTDRTQETQYF
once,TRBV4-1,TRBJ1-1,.,TGCGCCAGCAGCCAACTTTGGCACTCCCCAAGGGGAAACACTGAAGCTTTCTTT,CASSQLWHSPRGNTEAFF
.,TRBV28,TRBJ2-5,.,TGTGCCAGCAGTTCCCTCGGACACTACCAAGAGACCCAGTACTTC,CASSSLGHYQETQYF
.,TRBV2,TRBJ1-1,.,TGTGCCAGCGGGCGGGAATTTAATCCGAACACTGAAGCTTTCTTT,CASGREFNPNTEAFF
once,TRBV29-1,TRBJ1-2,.,TGCAGCGTTTTGGCCAAGGGAGCGGTTAACTATGGCTACACCTTC,CSVLAKGAVNYGYTF
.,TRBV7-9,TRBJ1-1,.,TGTGCCAGCAGCCTCGGTCGTGGGGTGAACACTGAAGCTTTCTTT,CASSLGRGVNTEAFF
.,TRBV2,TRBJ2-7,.,TGTGCCAGCAGTGCAGGGGCCTCGTGGGAGCAGTACTTC,CASSAGASWEQYF
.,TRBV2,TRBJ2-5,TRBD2,TGTGCCAGCAGTGAGAAGGAGATGGCTAGCGGGAGTTTGGAGACCCAGTACTTC,CASSEKEMASGSLETQYF
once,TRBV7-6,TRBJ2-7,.,TGTGCCAGCAGCACCCTACAGAGTCCCTACGAGCAGTACTTC,CASSTLQSPYEQYF
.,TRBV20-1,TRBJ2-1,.,TGCAGTGCTAAGGCCTACAATGAGCAGTTCTTC,CSAKAYNEQFF
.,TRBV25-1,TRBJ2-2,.,TGTGCCAGCAGTCCCTCGGCGGACACCGGGGAGCTGTTTTTT,CASSPSADTGELFF
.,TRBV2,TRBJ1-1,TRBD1,TGTGCCAGCAGCGACAGGGGGACGAACACTGAAGCTTTCTTT,CASSDRGTNTEAFF
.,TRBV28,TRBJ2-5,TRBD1,TGTGCCAGCAGTTTTTACCGGGACAGGGTACAAGAGACCCAGTACTTC,CASSFYRDRVQETQYF
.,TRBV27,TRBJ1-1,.,TGTGCCAGCAGTCTCGAGGGAGGGGTCGTTGAAGCTTTCTTT,CASSLEGGVVEAFF
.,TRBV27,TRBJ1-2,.,TGTGCCAGCAGTTTATCGACACAGAACTATGGCTACACCTTC,CASSLSTQNYGYTF
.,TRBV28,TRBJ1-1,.,TGTGCCAGCAGTTCCCTGGGGACAATCGTCGGTTCCACTGAAGCTTTCTTT,CASSSLGTIVGSTEAFF
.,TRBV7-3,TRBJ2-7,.,TGTGCCAGCAGCTGGGAAAGCTCCTACGAGCAGTACTTC,CASSWESSYEQYF
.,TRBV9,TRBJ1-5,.,TGTGCCAGCAGAGGCTGGAACGATCAGCCCCAGCATTTT,CASRGWNDQPQHF
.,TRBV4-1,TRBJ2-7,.,TGCGCCAGCAGCCCCTACCAATGGGGGGACTACGAGCAGTACTTC,CASSPYQWGDYEQYF
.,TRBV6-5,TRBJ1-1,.,TGTGCCAGCAGGACCCGGGGTGAAGCTTTCTTT,CASRTRGEAFF
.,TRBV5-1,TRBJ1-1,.,TGCGCCAGCAGCTTCTCGGAACGGGCGAACACTGAAGCTTTCTTT,CASSFSERANTEAFF
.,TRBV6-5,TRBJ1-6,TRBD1,TGTGCCAGCAGCATGGACAGGGTGAACAATTCACCCCTCCACTTT,CASSMDRVNNSPLHF
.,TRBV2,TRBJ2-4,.,TGTGCCAGCGGAATTTTGGGGGAGAACATTCAGTACTTC,CASGILGENIQYF
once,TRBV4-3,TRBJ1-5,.,TGCGCCAGCAGCCAAGATCTGGGTTCCGAGAACAATCAGCCCCAGCATTTT,CASSQDLGSENNQPQHF
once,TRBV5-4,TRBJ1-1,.,TGTGCCAGCAGCTCACGGACGGTGAACACTGAAGCTTTCTTT,CASSSRTVNTEAFF
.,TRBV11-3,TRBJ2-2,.,TGTGCCAGCAGCTTAGATCGTATCGGGGAGCTGTTTTTT,CASSLDRIGELFF
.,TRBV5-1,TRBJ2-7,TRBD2,TGCGCCAGCAGCTTGGATACTAGCGGGAATTACGAGCAGTACTTC,CASSLDTSGNYEQYF
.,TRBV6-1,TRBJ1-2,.,TGTGCCAGCAGGGTCGACAAGGGAGAAGGCTACACCTTC,CASRVDKGEGYTF
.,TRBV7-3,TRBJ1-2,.,TGTGCCAGCAGCGAGTCGGCAGCCGACTATGGCTACACCTTC,CASSESAADYGYTF
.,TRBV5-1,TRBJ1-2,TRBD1,TGCGCCAGCAGCTTGGGAGGCAGGGGGAACTATGGCTACACCTTC,CASSLGGRGNYGYTF
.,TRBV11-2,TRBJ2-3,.,TGTGCCAGCAGCTTGTCCTTCGCAGATACGCAGTATTTT,CASSLSFADTQYF
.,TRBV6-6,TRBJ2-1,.,TGTGCCAGCAGTTACTCAGACTACAATGAGCAGTTCTTC,CASSYSDYNEQFF
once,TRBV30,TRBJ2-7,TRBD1,TGTGCCTGGACCCCGGGACAGGGGCAGGTCGAGCAGTACTTC,CAWTPGQGQVEQYF
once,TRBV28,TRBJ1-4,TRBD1,TGTGCCAGCAGCCCCTCCAGGGGGCGGTATGAAAAACTGTTTTTT,CASSPSRGRYEKLFF
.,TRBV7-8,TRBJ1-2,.,TGTGCCAGCAGCTTAGTGGGCAGGTTCTATGGCTACACCTTC,CASSLVGRFYGYTF
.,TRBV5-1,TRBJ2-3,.,TGCGCCAGCAGCTCGGCGGGTTGGGAGGATACGCAGTATTTT,CASSSAGWEDTQYF
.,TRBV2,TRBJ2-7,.,TGTGCCAGCAACGACCGAAGGCTACCCTACGAGCAGTACTTC,CASNDRRLPYEQYF
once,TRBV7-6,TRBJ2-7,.,TGTGCCAGCAGCTTATCCCCTTCGGACAATACCTACGAGCAGTACTTC,CASSLSPSDNTYEQYF
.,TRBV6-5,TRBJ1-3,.,TGTGCCAGCGGCCGCTCTGGAAACACCATATATTTT,CASGRSGNTIYF
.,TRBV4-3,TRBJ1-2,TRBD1,TGCGCCAGCAGCCAAGTTCCAGGGGGCTTCTATGGCTACACCTTC,CASSQVPGGFYGYTF
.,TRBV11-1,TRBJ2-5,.,TGTGCCAGCAGCCTCGGTTGGACAAGAGAGACCCAGTACTTC,CASSLGWTRETQYF
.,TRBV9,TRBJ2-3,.,TGTGCCAGCAGCGGGGACGTTACTAGCACAGATACGCAGTATTTT,CASSGDVTSTDTQYF
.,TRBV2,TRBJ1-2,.,TGTGCCAGCACCCGGGGCCTGCCCTCTAACTATGGCTACACCTTC,CASTRGLPSNYGYTF
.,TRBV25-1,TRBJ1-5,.,TGTGCCAGCAGTCCACAGGGTGGCAATCAGCCCCAGCATTTT,CASSPQGGNQPQHF
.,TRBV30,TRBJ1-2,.,TGTGCCTGGAGTACCCGGGGCGGATACTATGGCTACACCTTC,CAWSTRGGYYGYTF
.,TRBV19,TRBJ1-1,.,TGTGCCAGTAGTGTCGGGACGGTGAACACTGAAGCTTTCTTT,CASSVGTVNTEAFF
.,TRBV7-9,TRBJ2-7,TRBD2,TGTGCCAGCAGCTTAGGGACTAGCGTACCTTACGAGCAGTACTTC,CASSLGTSVPYEQYF